This T cell receptor beta chain was identified during a study of blood T cell repertoires in COVID-19. Study in general: Italy, Spain and the United States were the sources of the convalescent and acute COVID-19 samples. T cells, B-cell-depleted T cells, or PBMCs provided the cDNA or gDNA that served as material.

Germline CDR1 LGHNA, CDR2 YNFKEQ. This CDR3 is 15 amino acids long. V lost 4 bases and J 2 bases, leaving 15 bases between the germline ends. Original processing methods: Estimation of nucleated cell counts relied on the amplification of reference gene primers. The data were produced by immunoSEQ multiplex PCR, yet TCRdb's version contains in-frame clones alone and is incomplete. The V and J calls and the clone size are those of that table, but D and trimming were determined from the DNA. The profile shows 450,000 to 500,000 clones, 80% to 90% of them singletons. This chain uses TRBV4-2 with TRBJ2-7; tentatively, D is TRBD1 (7 bases). Sample: peripheral blood. The clonotype was recovered from a human donor in a cohort sampled during active COVID-19. DNA for the CDR3: TGTGCCAGCAGCCCGGAGGGGACAGCAACCTACGAGCAGTACTTC. Its translation: CASSPEGTATYEQYF.